One sample yielded the 14 T cell receptor beta chains listed below, sequenced in a study of blood T cell repertoires in COVID-19. Sequencing used immunoSEQ multiplex PCR; TCRdb keeps in-frame clones, though not all of them. The table has 150,000 to 200,000 clones, roughly 88% seen once; the top ten hold approximately 9.4%. Sequenced material: PBMCs or T cells enriched from blood (not recorded which). The receptors stem from a woman aged 18-30 years who had recovered from COVID-19.

The chain is built from TRBV16 and TRBJ1-1; no definite D call. This CDR3 is 15 amino acids long. V was cut by 1 base and J by 2 bases, with 11 bases left in between. Germline V gene lookup returns CDR1 KGHSY and CDR2 FQNENV. CDR3: CASSQLEVLNTEAFF. CDR3 in DNA: TGTGCCAGCAGCCAATTAGAGGTCCTCAACACTGAAGCTTTCTTT.

CDR3 region: CASSERSQETQYF. In DNA, the CDR3 is TGTGCCAGCAGCGAGAGGAGCCAAGAGACCCAGTACTTC. The genes are TRBV2 and TRBJ2-5; no reliable D call. The CDR3 sequence is 13 residues long. V lost 6 bases and J lost 1, with 9 bases in between. Germline V CDR1 and CDR2: SNHLY, FYNNEI.

The chain combines TRBV7-6 with TRBJ2-5; 8 bases align to TRBD2. Germline CDR1 is SGHVS and CDR2 is FNYEAQ. The CDR3 consists of 17 residues. V lost 3 bases and J lost 1; bases outside the gene matches: 10. The CDR3 sequence: CASSFIIPREGQETQYF. CDR3 in DNA: TGTGCCAGCAGCTTCATTATCCCCCGGGAGGGCCAAGAGACCCAGTACTTC.

This chain connects TRBV5-1 to TRBJ2-1; 8 positions match TRBD2. V gave up 4 bases and J gave up 8 bases; unmatched junction bases: 14. Germline V lookup: CDR1 SGHRS, CDR2 YFSETQ. CDR3 length: 16 amino acids. The CDR3 region has the DNA TGCGCCAGCAGCACTAGACCGCGGGAGGTGCCCGATGAGCAGTTCTTC. Protein sequence: CASSTRPREVPDEQFF.

This chain joins TRBV28 and TRBJ1-6; a possible D gene is TRBD1 (6 bases). CDR1 is MDHEN and CDR2 is SYDVKM in the germline V gene. V was pared by 10 bases and J by 5 bases, with 12 bases between. This CDR3 region has 13 residues. CDR3 sequence: CAIQGNNNSPLHF. For the CDR3, the DNA is TGTGCCATACAGGGTAACAATAATTCACCCCTCCACTTT.

The chain employs TRBV2 and TRBJ1-1; no clear D gene. The CDR3 totals 11 residues. From germline, CDR1 is SNHLY and CDR2 FYNNEI. V was pared by 3 bases and J by 8 bases, with 7 bases between. In DNA, the CDR3 is TGTGCCAGCAGTGATTCCCCAGAAGCTTTCTTT. Translation gives CASSDSPEAFF.

The J gene is TRBJ2-1, the V gene TRBV5-1; no clear D. Trimming left V 4 bases short and J 8 bases short, with 16 bases between. The CDR3 length is 14 residues. From germline, CDR1 is SGHRS and CDR2 YFSETQ. The CDR3 DNA reads as TGCGCCAGCAGCGCCAGATCGGAGACGTATGAGCAGTTCTTC. This gives the protein CASSARSETYEQFF. Based on the CDR3 plus reference TRBV5-1 and TRBJ2-1, the full variable domain is KAGVTQTPRYLIKTRGQQVTLSCSPISGHRSVSWYQQTPGQGLQFLFEYFSETQRNKGNFPGRFSGRQFSNSRSEMNVSTLELGDSALYLCASSARSETYEQFFGPGTRLTVL.

This chain joins TRBV28 and TRBJ2-5; a weak D match, TRBD2 (6 bases). Per the germline V gene, CDR1 is MDHEN and CDR2 is SYDVKM. CDR3 length equals 15 residues. The V end was cut by 5 bases, the J end by 5 bases, with 18 bases between. The DNA for the CDR3 is TGTGCCAGCAGTAAGAGGCGGGGAATATGGGAGACCCAGTACTTC. Protein sequence: CASSKRRGIWETQYF.

This clone has only a few counts. The V gene is TRBV10-2, the J gene TRBJ1-5; 8 bases line up with TRBD1. V was clipped by 9 bases and J by 4 bases; unmatched bases: 20. This CDR3 has 18 amino acids. Looked up from germline, CDR1 is WSHSY and CDR2 is SAAADI. CDR3 residues: CARSLHHVTGVWNQPQHF. The CDR3 DNA reads TGCGCCAGATCCTTACACCACGTGACAGGGGTCTGGAATCAGCCCCAGCATTTT.

The rearrangement joins TRBV2 to TRBJ2-7; 8 bases line up with TRBD1. The ends lost 6 bases at V and 2 bases at J; junction bases unmatched: 9. Germline CDR1 and CDR2: SNHLY and FYNNEI. The CDR3 loop spans 15 amino acids. CDR3 protein: CASRAGQGPAYEQYF. As DNA, the CDR3 is TGTGCCAGCAGGGCCGGACAGGGACCCGCCTACGAGCAGTACTTC.

V is TRBV28 and J is TRBJ2-2, with 13 bases identical to TRBD2. Germline CDR1 MDHEN, CDR2 SYDVKM. The junction had 6 bases not matched to a gene; V was cut back by 10 bases and J by 1 base. CDR3 length: 16 residues. In DNA form, the CDR3 reads TGTGCCACCGAGGGGACTAGCGGGGTGAACACCGGGGAGCTGTTTTTT. It specifies CATEGTSGVNTGELFF.

The chain uses TRBV2 and TRBJ1-5; D possibly corresponds to TRBD1 (6 bases). V lost 3 bases, J lost 5 bases, and 14 bases lay in between. Germline V CDR1 and CDR2: SNHLY, FYNNEI. CDR3 size: 15 residues. The CDR3, as DNA: TGTGCCAGCAGTGACGAGGGGACAAATGATCAGCCCCAGCATTTT. This encodes CASSDEGTNDQPQHF.

V is TRBV6-2 or TRBV6-3 and J is TRBJ1-6, with TRBD1 as a possible D gene (6 bases). Between the trimmed V and J ends, which lost 5 bases and 8 bases, there was a span of 13 bases. CDR1 and CDR2 from the germline V gene are MNHEY and SVGEGT. The CDR3 runs 14 residues. CDR3 bases: TGTGCCAGCAGTCCAGGGGTGCAGCATTCACCCCTCCACTTT. The encoded protein is CASSPGVQHSPLHF.

The rearrangement joins TRBV6-5 to TRBJ2-4; 9 bases line up with TRBD2. The CDR3 contains 15 residues. V shed 6 bases and J 3 bases; nucleotides not matched to a gene: 6. CDR1 and CDR2 from the germline V gene are MNHEY and SVGAGI. CDR3 protein: CASSLLAGYKNIQYF. Here the CDR3 DNA reads TGTGCCAGCAGCCTACTAGCGGGCTACAAAAACATTCAGTACTTC.